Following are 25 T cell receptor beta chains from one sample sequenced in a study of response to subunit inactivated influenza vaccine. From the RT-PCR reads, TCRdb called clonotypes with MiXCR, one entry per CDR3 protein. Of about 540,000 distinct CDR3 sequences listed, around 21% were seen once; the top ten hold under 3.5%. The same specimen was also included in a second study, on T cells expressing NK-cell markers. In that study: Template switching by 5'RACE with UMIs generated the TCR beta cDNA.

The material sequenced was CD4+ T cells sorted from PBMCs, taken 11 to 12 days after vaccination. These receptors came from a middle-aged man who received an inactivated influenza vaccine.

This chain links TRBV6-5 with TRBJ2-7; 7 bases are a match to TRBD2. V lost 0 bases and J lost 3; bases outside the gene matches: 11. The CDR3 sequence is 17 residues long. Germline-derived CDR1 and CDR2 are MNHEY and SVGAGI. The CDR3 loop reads CASSYSSGGLGDYEQYF. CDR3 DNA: TGTGCCAGCAGTTACTCGAGTGGTGGACTAGGGGACTACGAGCAGTACTTC.

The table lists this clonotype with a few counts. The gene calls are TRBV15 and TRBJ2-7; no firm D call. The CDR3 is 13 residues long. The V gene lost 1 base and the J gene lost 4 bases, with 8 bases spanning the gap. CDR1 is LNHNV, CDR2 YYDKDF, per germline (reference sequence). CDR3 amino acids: CATSRVPGYEQYF. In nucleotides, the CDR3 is TGTGCCACCAGCAGAGTTCCCGGGTACGAGCAGTACTTC.

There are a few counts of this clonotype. In nucleotides, the CDR3 is TGTGCCAGCAGTTATATCTCGGGGGGTTGGACTGAAGCTTTCTTT. It translates to CASSYISGGWTEAFF. The chain is built from TRBV6-2 or TRBV6-3 and TRBJ1-1; weak D call: TRBD1 (5 bases). The CDR3 runs 15 residues. The ends were cut back, 3 bases at V and 5 bases at J, with 16 bases in the middle. The V gene's germline CDR1 is MNHEY and CDR2 SVGEGT.

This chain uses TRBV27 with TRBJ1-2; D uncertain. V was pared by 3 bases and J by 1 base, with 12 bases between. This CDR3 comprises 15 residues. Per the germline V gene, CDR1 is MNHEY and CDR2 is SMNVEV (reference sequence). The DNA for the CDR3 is TGTGCCAGCAGTTTGAAACATGGAGATAACTATGGCTACACCTTC. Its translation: CASSLKHGDNYGYTF.

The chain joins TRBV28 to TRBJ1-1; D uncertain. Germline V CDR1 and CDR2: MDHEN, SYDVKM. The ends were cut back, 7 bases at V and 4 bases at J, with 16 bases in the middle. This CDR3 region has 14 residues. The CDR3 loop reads CASIPWRRSTEAFF. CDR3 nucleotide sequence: TGTGCCAGCATTCCCTGGCGGCGGAGCACTGAAGCTTTCTTT.

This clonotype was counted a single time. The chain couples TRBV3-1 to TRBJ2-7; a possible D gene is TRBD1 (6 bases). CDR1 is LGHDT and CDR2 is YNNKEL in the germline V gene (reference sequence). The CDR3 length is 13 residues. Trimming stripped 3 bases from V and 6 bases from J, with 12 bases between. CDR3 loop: CASSQDSLSEQYF. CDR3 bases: TGTGCCAGCAGCCAGGACAGCCTCAGCGAGCAGTACTTC.

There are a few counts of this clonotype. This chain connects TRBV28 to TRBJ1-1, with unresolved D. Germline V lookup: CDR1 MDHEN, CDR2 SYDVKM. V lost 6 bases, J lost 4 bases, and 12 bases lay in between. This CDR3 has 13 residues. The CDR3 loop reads CASREVWGTEAFF. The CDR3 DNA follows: TGTGCCAGCAGGGAGGTTTGGGGCACTGAAGCTTTCTTT. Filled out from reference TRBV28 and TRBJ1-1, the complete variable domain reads DVKVTQSSRYLVKRTGEKVFLECVQDMDHENMFWYRQDPGLGLRLIYFSYDVKMKEKGDIPEGYSVSREKKERFSLILESASTNQTSMYLCASREVWGTEAFFGQGTRLTVV.

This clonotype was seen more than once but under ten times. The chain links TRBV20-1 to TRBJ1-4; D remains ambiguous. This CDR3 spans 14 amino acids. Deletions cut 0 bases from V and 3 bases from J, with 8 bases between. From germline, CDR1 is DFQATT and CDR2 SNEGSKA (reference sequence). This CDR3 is CSARDGTANEKLFF. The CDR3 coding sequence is TGCAGTGCTAGAGATGGAACAGCTAATGAAAAACTGTTTTTT.

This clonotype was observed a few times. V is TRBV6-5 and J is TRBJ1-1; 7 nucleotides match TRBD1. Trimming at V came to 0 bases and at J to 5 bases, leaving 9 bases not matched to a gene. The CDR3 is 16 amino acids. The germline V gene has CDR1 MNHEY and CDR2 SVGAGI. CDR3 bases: TGTGCCAGCAGTTACTCAAGAGACTACAGGGGAACTGAAGCTTTCTTT. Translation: CASSYSRDYRGTEAFF.

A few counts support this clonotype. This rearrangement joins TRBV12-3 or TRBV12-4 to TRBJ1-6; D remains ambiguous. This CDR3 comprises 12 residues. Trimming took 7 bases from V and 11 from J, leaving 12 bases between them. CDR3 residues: CASTNYRTPLHF. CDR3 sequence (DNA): TGTGCCAGCACCAATTATCGGACACCCCTCCACTTT.

The CDR3: CASRPSGTLVSGNTIYF. In DNA, the CDR3 is TGTGCCAGCAGACCCTCGGGGACACTGGTCTCTGGAAACACCATATATTTT. The rearrangement joins TRBV28 to TRBJ1-3, with D tentatively TRBD1 (6 bases). The CDR3 is 17 amino acids. Trimming removed 6 bases from V and 0 bases from J, with 18 bases in between. CDR1 is MDHEN and CDR2 is SYDVKM in the germline V gene.

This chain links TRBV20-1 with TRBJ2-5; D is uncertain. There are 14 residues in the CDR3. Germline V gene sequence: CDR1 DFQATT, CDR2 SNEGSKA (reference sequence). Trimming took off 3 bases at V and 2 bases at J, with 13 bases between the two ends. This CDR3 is CSASERIPQETQYF. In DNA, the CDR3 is TGCAGTGCTAGCGAGCGCATTCCTCAAGAGACCCAGTACTTC.

The CDR3 here is CAWRKLVSTGELFF. Written as DNA, the CDR3 is TGTGCCTGGAGAAAACTAGTGAGCACCGGGGAGCTGTTTTTT. The chain links TRBV30 to TRBJ2-2, with D tentatively TRBD2 (5 bases). The CDR3 sequence is 14 residues long. Germline lookup yields CDR1 GTSNPN and CDR2 SVGIG (reference sequence). V was clipped by 3 bases and J by 4 bases, with 12 bases between them. The complete variable domain, with remaining parts taken from reference TRBV30 and TRBJ2-2, reads SQTIHQWPATLVQPVGSPLSLECTVEGTSNPNLYWYRQAAGRGLQLLFYSVGIGQISSEVPQNLSASRPQDRQFILSSKKLLLSDSGFYLCAWRKLVSTGELFFGEGSRLTVL.

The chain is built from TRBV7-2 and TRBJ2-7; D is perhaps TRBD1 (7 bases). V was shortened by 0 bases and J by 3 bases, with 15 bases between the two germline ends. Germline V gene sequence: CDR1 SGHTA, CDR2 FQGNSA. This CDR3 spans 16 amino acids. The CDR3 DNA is TGTGCCAGCAGCTTAGCTGGGGGGACAGTGCACTACGAGCAGTACTTC. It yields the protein CASSLAGGTVHYEQYF. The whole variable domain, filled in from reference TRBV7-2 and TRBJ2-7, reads GAGVSQSPSNKVTEKGKDVELRCDPISGHTALYWYRQSLGQGLEFLIYFQGNSAPDKSGLPSDRFSAERTGGSVSTLTIQRTQQEDSAVYLCASSLAGGTVHYEQYFGPGTRLTVT.

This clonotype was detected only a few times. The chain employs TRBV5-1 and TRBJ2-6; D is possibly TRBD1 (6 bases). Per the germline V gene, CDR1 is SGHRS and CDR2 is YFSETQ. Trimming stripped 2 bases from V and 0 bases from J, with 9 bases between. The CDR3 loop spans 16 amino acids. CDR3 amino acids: CASSFGTLSGANVLTF. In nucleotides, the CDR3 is TGCGCCAGCAGCTTCGGGACACTCTCTGGGGCCAACGTCCTGACTTTC.

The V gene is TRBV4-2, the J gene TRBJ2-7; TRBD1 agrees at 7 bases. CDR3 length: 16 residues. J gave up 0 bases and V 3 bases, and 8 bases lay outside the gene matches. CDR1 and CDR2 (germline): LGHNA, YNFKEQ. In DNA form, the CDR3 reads TGTGCCAGCAGCCAGGGCCGCCGGGACAGCTCCTACGAGCAGTACTTC. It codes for CASSQGRRDSSYEQYF.

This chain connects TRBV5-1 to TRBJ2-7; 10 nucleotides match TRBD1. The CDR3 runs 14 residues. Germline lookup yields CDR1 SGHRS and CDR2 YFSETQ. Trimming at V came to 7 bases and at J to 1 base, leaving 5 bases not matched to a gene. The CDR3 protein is CASGTGQGSYEQYF. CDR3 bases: TGCGCCAGCGGCACGGGACAGGGGTCCTACGAGCAGTACTTC.

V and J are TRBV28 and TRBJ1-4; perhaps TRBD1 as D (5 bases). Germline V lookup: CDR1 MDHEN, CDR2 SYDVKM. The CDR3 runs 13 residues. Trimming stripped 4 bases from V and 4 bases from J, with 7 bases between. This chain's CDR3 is CASSSRVNEKLFF. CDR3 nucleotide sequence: TGTGCCAGCAGTTCCAGGGTTAATGAAAAACTGTTTTTT.

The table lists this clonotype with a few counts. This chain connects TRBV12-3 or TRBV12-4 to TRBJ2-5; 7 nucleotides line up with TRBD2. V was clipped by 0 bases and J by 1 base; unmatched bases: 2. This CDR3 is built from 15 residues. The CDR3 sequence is CASSLASGSQETQYF. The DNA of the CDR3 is TGTGCCAGCAGTTTAGCTAGCGGGTCCCAAGAGACCCAGTACTTC.

The CDR3 loop reads CSARTSGGSTDTQYF. The CDR3 nucleotides are TGCAGTGCAAGGACTAGCGGGGGGAGCACAGATACGCAGTATTTT. This sequence joins TRBV20-1 and TRBJ2-3; 14 bases line up with TRBD2. The CDR3 runs to 15 residues. Germline V CDR1 and CDR2: DFQATT, SNEGSKA (reference sequence). Germline trimming cut 6 bases from V and 0 bases from J; bases unmatched to any gene: 2.

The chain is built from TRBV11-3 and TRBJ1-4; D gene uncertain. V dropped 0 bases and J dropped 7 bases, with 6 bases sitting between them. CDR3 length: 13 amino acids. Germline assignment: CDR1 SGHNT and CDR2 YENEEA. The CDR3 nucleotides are TGTGCCAGCAGCTTAGAAGCAGGTGAAAAACTGTTTTTT. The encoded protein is CASSLEAGEKLFF.

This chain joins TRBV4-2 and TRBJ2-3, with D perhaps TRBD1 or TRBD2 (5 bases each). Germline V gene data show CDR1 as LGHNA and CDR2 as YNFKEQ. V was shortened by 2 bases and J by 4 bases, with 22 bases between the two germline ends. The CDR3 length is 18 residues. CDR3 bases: TGTGCCAGCAGCCAACCCTCACGAGGGGCCGGTGGTGCAGATACGCAGTATTTT. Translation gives CASSQPSRGAGGADTQYF.

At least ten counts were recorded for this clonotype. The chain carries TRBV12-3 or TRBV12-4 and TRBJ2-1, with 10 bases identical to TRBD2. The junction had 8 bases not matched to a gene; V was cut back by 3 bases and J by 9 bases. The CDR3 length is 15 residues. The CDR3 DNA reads TGTGCCAGCAGTTTTAAAGCGGGAGGGTACGGTGAGCAGTTCTTC. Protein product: CASSFKAGGYGEQFF.

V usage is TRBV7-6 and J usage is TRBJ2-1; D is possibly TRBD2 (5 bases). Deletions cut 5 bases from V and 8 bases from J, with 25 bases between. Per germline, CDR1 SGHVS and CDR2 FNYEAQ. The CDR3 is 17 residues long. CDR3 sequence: CASSISSPSTLVYEQFF. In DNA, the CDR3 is TGTGCCAGCAGCATTAGCTCTCCTAGCACCTTGGTTTATGAGCAGTTCTTC. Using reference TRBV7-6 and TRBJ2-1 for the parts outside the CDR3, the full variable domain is GAGVSQSPRYKVTKRGQDVALRCDPISGHVSLYWYRQALGQGPEFLTYFNYEAQQDKSGLPNDRFSAERPEGSISTLTIQRTEQRDSAMYRCASSISSPSTLVYEQFFGPGTRLTVL.

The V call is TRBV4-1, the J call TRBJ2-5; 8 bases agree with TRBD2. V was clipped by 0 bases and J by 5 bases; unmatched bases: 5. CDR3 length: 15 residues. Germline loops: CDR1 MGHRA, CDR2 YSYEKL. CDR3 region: CASSQDGLAGETQYF. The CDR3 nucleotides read TGCGCCAGCAGCCAAGACGGGCTAGCGGGTGAGACCCAGTACTTC.